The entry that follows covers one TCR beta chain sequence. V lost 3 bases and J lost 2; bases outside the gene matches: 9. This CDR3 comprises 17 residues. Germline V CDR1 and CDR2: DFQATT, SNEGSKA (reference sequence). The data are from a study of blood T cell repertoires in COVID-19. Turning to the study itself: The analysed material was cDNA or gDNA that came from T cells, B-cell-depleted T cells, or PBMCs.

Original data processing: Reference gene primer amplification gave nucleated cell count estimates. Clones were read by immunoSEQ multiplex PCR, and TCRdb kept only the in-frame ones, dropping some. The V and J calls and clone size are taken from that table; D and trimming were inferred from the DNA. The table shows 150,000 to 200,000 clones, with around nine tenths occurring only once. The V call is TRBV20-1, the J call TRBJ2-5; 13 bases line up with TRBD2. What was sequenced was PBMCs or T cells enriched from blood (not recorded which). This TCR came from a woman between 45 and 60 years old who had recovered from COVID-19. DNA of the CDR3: TGCAGTGCTAGTCCACTAGCGGGGGGGCCGGGGCAAGAGACCCAGTACTTC. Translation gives CSASPLAGGPGQETQYF.